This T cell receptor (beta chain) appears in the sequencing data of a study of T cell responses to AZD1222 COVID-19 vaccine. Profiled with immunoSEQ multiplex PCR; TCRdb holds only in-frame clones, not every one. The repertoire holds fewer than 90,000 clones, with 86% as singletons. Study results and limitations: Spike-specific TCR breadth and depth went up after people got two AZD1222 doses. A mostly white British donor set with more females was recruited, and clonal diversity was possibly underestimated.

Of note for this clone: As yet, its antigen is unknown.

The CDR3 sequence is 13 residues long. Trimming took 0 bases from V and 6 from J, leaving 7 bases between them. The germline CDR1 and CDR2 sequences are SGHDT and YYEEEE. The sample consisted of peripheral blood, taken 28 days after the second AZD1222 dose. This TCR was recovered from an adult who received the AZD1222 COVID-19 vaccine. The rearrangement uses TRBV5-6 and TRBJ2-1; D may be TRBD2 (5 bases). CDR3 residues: CASSLDSGNEQFF. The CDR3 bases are TGTGCCAGCAGCTTGGACAGCGGCAATGAGCAGTTCTTC.